This passage covers 21 T cell receptor beta chains from one sample sequenced in a study of shared clonotypes between healthy human individuals. The assay was immunoSEQ multiplex PCR, and TCRdb's table has in-frame clones only and misses some. The sample consists of around 500,000 clones, about 78% of them appearing once. The material sequenced was PBMCs. All receptors derive from a woman aged 40 to 55 in good health. Some clones in this sample may be carry-over from other donors' samples.

V is TRBV4-2 and J is TRBJ2-1; 14 bases match TRBD2. V was pared by 1 base and J by 8 bases, with 4 bases of the junction left unmatched. Germline V gene sequence: CDR1 LGHNA, CDR2 YNFKEQ. The CDR3 sequence is 16 residues long. This chain's CDR3 is CASSQVGLAGVDEQFF. The DNA of the CDR3 is TGTGCCAGCAGCCAAGTGGGACTAGCGGGAGTCGATGAGCAGTTCTTC.

This clone was seen a single time. The chain has TRBV18 and TRBJ1-3; no clear D. This CDR3 has 13 residues. The V gene lost 2 bases and the J gene lost 4 bases, with 6 bases spanning the gap. In germline, CDR1 is KGHSH, CDR2 LQKENI. The CDR3 nucleotides are TGTGCCAGCTCACCAGGGTCCGGAAACACCATATATTTT. Translated: CASSPGSGNTIYF.

The rearrangement links TRBV28 to TRBJ2-5; D possibly corresponds to TRBD2 (6 bases). The J call is in doubt because the DNA end fits TRBJ2-7 better. CDR1 is MDHEN, CDR2 SYDVKM, per germline. The CDR3 length is 13 residues. The CDR3 loop reads CASWGTRDYEQYF. The CDR3 region has the DNA TGTGCCAGCTGGGGGACTCGGGACTACGAGCAGTACTTC.

V usage is TRBV19 and J usage is TRBJ1-1; maybe TRBD1 (5 bases). Between the trimmed V and J ends, which lost 11 bases and 3 bases, there was a span of 13 bases. The CDR3 runs to 12 residues. The germline CDR1 and CDR2 sequences are LNHDA and SQIVND (reference sequence). For the CDR3, the DNA is TGTGCCGTATTCCGGGGGTACACTGAAGCTTTCTTT. Translating gives CAVFRGYTEAFF.

This chain links TRBV19 with TRBJ2-7; 9 bases match TRBD1. The CDR3 consists of 15 residues. With V trimmed by 8 bases and J by 1 base, 9 bases remained unmatched. Germline V CDR1 and CDR2: LNHDA, SQIVND (reference sequence). CDR3: CASGTGTRTSYEQYF. The CDR3 DNA sequence: TGTGCCAGTGGGACAGGGACACGGACGTCCTACGAGCAGTACTTC.

The chain recombines TRBV5-1 with TRBJ2-7; D unresolved. V lost 0 bases and J lost 0, with 10 bases in between. This CDR3 has 15 residues. Germline V gives CDR1 SGHRS, CDR2 YFSETQ. The CDR3 protein is CASSLDTVRSYEQYF. The CDR3 DNA reads TGCGCCAGCAGCTTGGATACGGTTCGCTCCTACGAGCAGTACTTC.

The chain carries TRBV4-2 and TRBJ2-5, with TRBD2 matching over 9 bases. The better agreement between TRBJ2-7 and the DNA end casts doubt on the J call. Per germline, CDR1 LGHNA and CDR2 YNFKEQ. The CDR3 contains 15 residues. The CDR3 region has the DNA TGTGCCAGCAGCCAATTTAGCGGGAGTGGTTACGAGCAGTACTTC. Translated: CASSQFSGSGYEQYF.

This clone came up once. The V call is TRBV2, the J call TRBJ2-5; D is uncertain. Near its end, the DNA agrees better with TRBJ2-7, so the J call may be wrong. Germline V gene sequence: CDR1 SNHLY, CDR2 FYNNEI. CDR3 size: 14 residues. The CDR3 sequence is CASSEAPSSYEQYF. CDR3 DNA: TGTGCCAGCAGTGAAGCGCCCAGCTCCTACGAGCAGTACTTC.

As concerns this clone: A much bigger clone sits one base away, suggesting this may be a read error. V usage is TRBV11-2 and J usage is TRBJ1-1; D is unclear. Trimming left V 1 base short and J 1 base short, with 4 bases between. CDR1 and CDR2 (germline): SGHAT, FQNNGV. The CDR3 has 13 residues. The CDR3 protein is CASSLAGNTEAFF. CDR3 coding DNA: TGTGCCAGCAGCTTAGCAGGGAACACTGAAGCTTTCTTT.

The V call is TRBV29-1, the J call TRBJ2-7; TRBD2 matches 11 bases. The CDR3 has 14 amino acids. Germline V gene lookup returns CDR1 SQVTM and CDR2 ANQGSEA. J gave up 0 bases and V 4 bases, and 2 bases lay outside the gene matches. The CDR3 DNA sequence: TGCAGCGTTGGACTAGCGGGAAACTCCTACGAGCAGTACTTC. Residues: CSVGLAGNSYEQYF.

In regard to this clone: Other DNA variants within this sample encode the same CDR3. The chain joins TRBV6-4 to TRBJ2-1, with 8 nucleotides matching TRBD2. V was clipped by 5 bases and J by 3 bases; unmatched bases: 3. The CDR3 totals 14 residues. CDR1 MRHNA and CDR2 SNTAGT come from the germline V gene. The CDR3 is CASSPGLDYNEQFF. CDR3 sequence (DNA): TGTGCCAGCAGTCCGGGACTAGACTACAATGAGCAGTTCTTC.

This rearrangement joins TRBV2 to TRBJ2-5; unclear D gene. The J call may be wrong; the DNA end is better matched by TRBJ2-7. Germline values: CDR1 SNHLY, CDR2 FYNNEI. The CDR3 runs to 10 residues. CDR3 sequence reads: CASRYYEQYF. The CDR3 nucleotides are TGTGCCAGCAGGTACTACGAGCAGTACTTC.

The chain recombines TRBV19 with TRBJ1-3; D is perhaps TRBD1 (5 bases). Trimming pared 5 bases from V and 0 bases from J, leaving 11 bases between. The length of the CDR3 is 15 residues. Germline-derived CDR1 and CDR2 are LNHDA and SQIVND (reference sequence). CDR3 coding DNA: TGTGCCAGTAGTGTTGACAGCTACTCTGGAAACACCATATATTTT. Its protein product is CASSVDSYSGNTIYF. The variable domain in full, completed from reference TRBV19 and TRBJ1-3, reads DGGITQSPKYLFRKEGQNVTLSCEQNLNHDAMYWYRQDPGQGLRLIYYSQIVNDFQKGDIAEGYSVSREKKESFPLTVTSAQKNPTAFYLCASSVDSYSGNTIYFGEGSWLTVV.

V and J are TRBV2 and TRBJ2-1; 7 nucleotides align to TRBD1. Unmatched junction bases numbered 4, after V lost 2 bases and J lost 12 bases. The germline CDR1 and CDR2 sequences are SNHLY and FYNNEI. The CDR3 runs 12 residues. CDR3: CASSEWWDRQFF. Here the CDR3 DNA reads TGTGCCAGCAGTGAATGGTGGGACAGGCAGTTCTTC.

The V gene is TRBV19, the J gene TRBJ2-7; the D is unclear. The V gene lost 6 bases and the J gene lost 5 bases, with 17 bases spanning the gap. CDR1 and CDR2 (germline): LNHDA, SQIVND (reference sequence). The CDR3 sequence is 14 residues long. CDR3: CASSLGPASNEQYF. The CDR3 nucleotides read TGTGCCAGTAGCCTTGGGCCCGCGTCTAACGAGCAGTACTTC.

As for this clone: The sample holds other DNA sequences that translate to the same CDR3. V is TRBV9 and J is TRBJ2-7; possibly TRBD2 for D (5 bases). CDR1 SGDLS and CDR2 YYNGEE come from the germline V gene. The ends were cut back, 0 bases at V and 0 bases at J, with 7 bases in the middle. This CDR3 has 14 residues. CDR3 in amino acids: CASSVDGSSYEQYF. Written as DNA, the CDR3 is TGTGCCAGCAGCGTAGATGGGAGCTCCTACGAGCAGTACTTC. Full variable domain (missing parts from reference TRBV9 and TRBJ2-7): DSGVTQTPKHLITATGQRVTLRCSPRSGDLSVYWYQQSLDQGLQFLIQYYNGEERAKGNILERFSAQQFPDLHSELNLSSLELGDSALYFCASSVDGSSYEQYFGPGTRLTVT.

A few counts support this clone. This chain connects TRBV6-5 to TRBJ2-3; D is unresolved. The CDR3 consists of 15 residues. From germline, CDR1 is MNHEY and CDR2 SVGAGI. V was trimmed by 8 bases and J by 4 bases, leaving 19 bases between them. CDR3 nucleotides: TGTGCCAGCGGAACAAGCCATTCCCCTTCAGATACGCAGTATTTT. It is translated as CASGTSHSPSDTQYF.

V gene TRBV28 combines with J gene TRBJ1-2; the D is unclear. Looked up from germline, CDR1 is MDHEN and CDR2 is SYDVKM. The germline V and J ends were trimmed by 2 bases and 5 bases, with 9 bases remaining between them. CDR3 length: 13 residues. The CDR3 region is CASSLPGPYGYTF. In DNA form, the CDR3 reads TGTGCCAGCAGTTTACCCGGACCGTATGGCTACACCTTC.

The rearrangement uses TRBV19 and TRBJ2-2; no clear D gene. This CDR3 has 15 amino acids. Per germline, CDR1 LNHDA and CDR2 SQIVND (reference sequence). V lost 8 bases to trimming and J lost 3 bases, with 16 bases between them. The DNA of the CDR3 is TGTGCCAGTGTTGCTAGTTTGCCCTACACCGGGGAGCTGTTTTTT. This codes for CASVASLPYTGELFF.

The chain combines TRBV19 with TRBJ1-5; unclear D gene. The V gene lost 3 bases and the J gene lost 4 bases, with 10 bases spanning the gap. The CDR3 has 14 residues. Germline V gene sequence: CDR1 LNHDA, CDR2 SQIVND (reference sequence). The CDR3, as DNA: TGTGCCAGTAGTATGGGCAGGAGTAATCAGCCCCAGCATTTT. Translated, it gives CASSMGRSNQPQHF.

Details on this clone: A much larger clone lies one base from this, so it may be a read error. Distinct nucleotide sequences in the sample also encode this CDR3. The chain uses TRBV6-4 and TRBJ1-2; D is possibly TRBD1 (5 bases). Germline CDR1 and CDR2: MRHNA and SNTAGT. The germline V and J ends were trimmed by 6 bases and 4 bases, with 21 bases remaining between them. This CDR3 spans 16 amino acids. Here the CDR3 reads CASSPEHRGAGYGYTF. CDR3 sequence (DNA): TGTGCCAGCAGCCCTGAGCATAGGGGCGCGGGCTATGGCTACACCTTC.